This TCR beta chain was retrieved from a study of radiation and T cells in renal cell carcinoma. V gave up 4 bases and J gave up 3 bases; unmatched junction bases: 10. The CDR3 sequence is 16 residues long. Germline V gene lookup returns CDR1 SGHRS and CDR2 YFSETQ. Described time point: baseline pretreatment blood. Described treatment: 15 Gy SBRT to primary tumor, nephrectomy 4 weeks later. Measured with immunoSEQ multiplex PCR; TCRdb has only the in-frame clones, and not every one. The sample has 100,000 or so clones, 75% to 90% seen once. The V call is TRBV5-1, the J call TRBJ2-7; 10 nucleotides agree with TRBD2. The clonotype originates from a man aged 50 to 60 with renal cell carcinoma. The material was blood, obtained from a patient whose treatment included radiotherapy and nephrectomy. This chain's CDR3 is CASSPTGLAAFYEQYF. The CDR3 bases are TGCGCCAGCAGCCCGACCGGACTAGCGGCTTTCTACGAGCAGTACTTC.